Sequencing of this T cell receptor beta chain was carried out in a study of PD-1 blockade in mismatch repair-deficient tumors. In the study overall: Patients had around 12 mismatch repair-deficient cancer types, all previously treated and progressing. Study-wide findings and caveats: Tumor-resident clones, often undetectable pretreatment in blood, expanded then contracted after pembrolizumab.

Regarding this clone: The antigen remains undetermined.

The TCR-sequenced patients were a few responders to pembrolizumab. Here immunoSEQ multiplex PCR was the method, and the copy in TCRdb shows in-frame clones only, minus some. The sample has about 9,400 clones, roughly 85% seen once; the top ten hold 0.9% to 1%. The specimen comprised PBMCs, sampled about 46 weeks after starting pembrolizumab. The origin of this receptor is an adult with mismatch repair-deficient cancer.

The CDR3 sequence: CASRGGRGRQETQYF. CDR3 DNA sequence: TGCGCCAGCAGGGGAGGAAGGGGTCGGCAAGAGACCCAGTACTTC. V gene TRBV5-1 combines with J gene TRBJ2-5, with D perhaps TRBD2 (6 bases). Between the trimmed V and J ends, which lost 5 bases and 2 bases, there was a span of 16 bases. The CDR3 length is 15 residues. The germline gives CDR1 SGHRS, CDR2 YFSETQ.